These 10 T cell receptor beta chains were sequenced from one sample in a study of CD8+ T cells in alopecia areata. TCR sequencing used cDNA made by reverse transcription of extracted RNA. This table comes from immunoSEQ multiplex PCR, and its TCRdb copy is limited to in-frame clones, with some not included. This sample carries 90,000 or so clones, roughly 47% of them seen once, and the ten largest clones take about 17%. Treatment meaning: oral pan-JAK inhibitor, 5-10 mg twice daily. The source was CD8+ T cells sorted from blood, collected at week 24, from a patient treated with tofacitinib. The receptors were sampled from a human donor with alopecia areata.

The gene calls are TRBV7-9 and TRBJ2-1, with D hard to call. CDR1 SEHNR and CDR2 FQNEAQ come from the germline V gene (reference sequence). Trimming took 1 base from V and 8 from J, leaving 6 bases between them. The CDR3 is made up of 12 amino acids. CDR3 in DNA: TGTGCCAGCAGCTTAGTTTTTCATGAGCAGTTCTTC. As protein: CASSLVFHEQFF. The full variable domain, in which reference TRBV7-9 and TRBJ2-1 provide the parts outside the CDR3, is DTGVSQNPRHKITKRGQNVTFRCDPISEHNRLYWYRQTLGQGPEFLTYFQNEAQLEKSRLLSDRFSAERPKGSFSTLEIQRTEQGDSAMYLCASSLVFHEQFFGPGTRLTVL.

The chain employs TRBV7-8 and TRBJ2-1, with D possibly TRBD2 on 5 matching bases. The germline CDR1 and CDR2 sequences are SGHVS and FQNEAQ. This CDR3 is built from 15 residues. Trimming stripped 0 bases from V and 2 bases from J, with 8 bases between. CDR3 DNA: TGTGCCAGCAGCTTAGCTCGGAGGCCCTACAATGAGCAGTTCTTC. Translated: CASSLARRPYNEQFF.

V is TRBV4-2 and J is TRBJ2-3; D might be TRBD1 or TRBD2, each matching 5 bases. V shed 1 base and J shed 2 bases, with 13 bases lying between them. The CDR3 covers 16 residues. From germline, CDR1 is LGHNA and CDR2 YNFKEQ. The CDR3 sequence: CASSQGDLDLTDTQYF. In nucleotides, the CDR3 is TGTGCCAGCAGCCAAGGGGACCTCGATCTCACAGATACGCAGTATTTT.

There are a few counts of this clone. The V call is TRBV9, the J call TRBJ2-2, with D maybe TRBD2 (5 bases). Germline assignment: CDR1 SGDLS and CDR2 YYNGEE. The CDR3 covers 13 residues. Deletions cut 0 bases from V and 6 bases from J, with 6 bases between. The CDR3 protein is CASSVASSGELFF. CDR3 nucleotides: TGTGCCAGCAGCGTAGCTAGCTCCGGGGAGCTGTTTTTT.

The V call is TRBV19, the J call TRBJ1-5; 7 bases are a match to TRBD1. V lost 7 bases, J lost 2 bases, and 5 bases stayed unmatched. In germline, CDR1 is LNHDA, CDR2 SQIVND (reference sequence). The CDR3 runs to 14 residues. The CDR3 nucleotides are TGTGCCAGTACCACGGGACAGCGCAATCAGCCCCAGCATTTT. It specifies CASTTGQRNQPQHF.

The chain joins TRBV2 to TRBJ2-1; possible D gene TRBD1, 6 bases. This CDR3 contains 15 residues. The ends were cut back, 11 bases at V and 0 bases at J, with 17 bases in the middle. Germline V gives CDR1 SNHLY, CDR2 FYNNEI. CDR3 coding DNA: TGTGCCCGTTCAGGGGCGGACATCTCCTACAATGAGCAGTTCTTC. It specifies CARSGADISYNEQFF.

The J gene is TRBJ2-7, the V gene TRBV9; TRBD2 matches at 7 bases. V lost 0 bases, J lost 0 bases, and 6 bases stayed unmatched. The CDR3 sequence is 16 residues long. From germline, CDR1 is SGDLS and CDR2 YYNGEE. The CDR3 loop reads CASSVAGGSSSYEQYF. The CDR3 bases are TGTGCCAGCAGCGTAGCTGGCGGGAGTAGCTCCTACGAGCAGTACTTC.

This clone was picked up a small number of times. V is TRBV7-6 and J is TRBJ1-1; perhaps TRBD1 as D (6 bases). The CDR3 runs to 15 residues. Germline V gene sequence: CDR1 SGHVS, CDR2 FNYEAQ. Between the trimmed V and J ends, which lost 0 bases and 0 bases, there was a span of 8 bases. CDR3 in DNA: TGTGCCAGCAGCTTAGCCCAGGGGTTGAACACTGAAGCTTTCTTT. Protein sequence: CASSLAQGLNTEAFF.

This clone came up once. The V and J genes are TRBV30 and TRBJ2-7, with 9 bases fitting TRBD1. CDR3 length: 13 residues. Trimming cost V 2 bases and J 5 bases; bases outside gene matches: 4. Germline assignment: CDR1 GTSNPN and CDR2 SVGIG (reference sequence). This chain's CDR3 is CAWSWGQGNEQYF. The CDR3 coding sequence is TGTGCCTGGAGTTGGGGACAGGGCAACGAGCAGTACTTC.

This clone is medium-sized within its sample. V gene TRBV2 combines with J gene TRBJ1-1; 9 bases line up with TRBD1. CDR1 and CDR2 (germline): SNHLY, FYNNEI. Trimming at V came to 3 bases and at J to 5 bases, leaving 1 base not matched to a gene. The CDR3 sequence is 13 residues long. The CDR3 nucleotides are TGTGCCAGCAGTGAGACAGGGGGGACTGAAGCTTTCTTT. Its protein product is CASSETGGTEAFF.